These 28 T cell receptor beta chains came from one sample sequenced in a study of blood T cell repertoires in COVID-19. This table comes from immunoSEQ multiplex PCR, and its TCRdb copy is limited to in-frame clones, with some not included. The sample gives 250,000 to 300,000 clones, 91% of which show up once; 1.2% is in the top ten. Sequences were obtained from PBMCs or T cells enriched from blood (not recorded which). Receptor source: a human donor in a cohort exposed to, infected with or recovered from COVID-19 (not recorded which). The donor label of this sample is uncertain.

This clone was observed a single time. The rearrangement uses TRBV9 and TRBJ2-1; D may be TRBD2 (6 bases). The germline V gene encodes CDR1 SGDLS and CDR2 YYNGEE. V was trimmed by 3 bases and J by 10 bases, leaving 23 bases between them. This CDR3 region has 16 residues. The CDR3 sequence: CASSGSGPSRSEEQFF. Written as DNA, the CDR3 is TGTGCCAGCAGCGGGAGCGGGCCATCTCGAAGCGAAGAGCAGTTCTTC.

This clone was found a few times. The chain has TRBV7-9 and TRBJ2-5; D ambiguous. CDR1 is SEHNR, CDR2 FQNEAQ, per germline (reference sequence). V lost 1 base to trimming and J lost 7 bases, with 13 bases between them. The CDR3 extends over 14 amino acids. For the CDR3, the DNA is TGTGCCAGCAGCTTAGGGTACCCTCAGATGACCCAGTACTTC. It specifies CASSLGYPQMTQYF.

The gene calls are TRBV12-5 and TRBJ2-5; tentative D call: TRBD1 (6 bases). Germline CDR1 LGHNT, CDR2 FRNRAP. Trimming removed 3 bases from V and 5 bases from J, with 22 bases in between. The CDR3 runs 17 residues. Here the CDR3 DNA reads TGTGCTAGTGGTTTATCCCCCCACTCGACAGGCTGGGAGACCCAGTACTTC. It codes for CASGLSPHSTGWETQYF.

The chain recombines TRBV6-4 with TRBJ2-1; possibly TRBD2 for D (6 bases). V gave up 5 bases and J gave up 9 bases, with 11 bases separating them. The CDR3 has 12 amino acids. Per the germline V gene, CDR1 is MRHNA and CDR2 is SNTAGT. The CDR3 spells CASSWGVGEQFF. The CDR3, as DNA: TGTGCCAGCAGTTGGGGGGTCGGTGAGCAGTTCTTC.

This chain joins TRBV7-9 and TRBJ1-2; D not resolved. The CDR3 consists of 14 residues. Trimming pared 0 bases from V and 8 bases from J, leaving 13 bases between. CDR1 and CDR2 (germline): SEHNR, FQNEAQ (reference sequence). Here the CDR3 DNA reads TGTGCCAGCAGCTTAGCCTTTGACACCCACGGCTACACCTTC. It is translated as CASSLAFDTHGYTF.

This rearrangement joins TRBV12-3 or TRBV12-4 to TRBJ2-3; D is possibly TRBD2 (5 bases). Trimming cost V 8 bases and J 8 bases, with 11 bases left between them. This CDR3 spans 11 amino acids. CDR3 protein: CASRTRSTQYF. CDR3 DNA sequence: TGTGCCAGCCGGACTCGGTCTACGCAGTATTTT.

In nucleotides, the CDR3 is TGTGCCAGCAGCCAAGACCTCCCTGCACAGGGGGCAGCTGGGTATGGCTACACCTTC. It is translated as CASSQDLPAQGAAGYGYTF. This chain connects TRBV3-1 (or the pseudogene TRBV3-2) to TRBJ1-2; 9 nucleotides match TRBD1. Trimming took 0 bases from V and 5 from J; bases not matched to a gene: 16. This CDR3 region has 19 residues. Germline V gives CDR1 LGHDT, CDR2 YNNKEL (reference sequence).

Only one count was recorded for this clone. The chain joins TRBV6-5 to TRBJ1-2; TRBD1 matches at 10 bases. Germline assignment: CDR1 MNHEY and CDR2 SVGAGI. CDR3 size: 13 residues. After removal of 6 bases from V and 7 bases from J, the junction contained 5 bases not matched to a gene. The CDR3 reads CASSLGQGVGYTF. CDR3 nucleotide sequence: TGTGCCAGCAGCCTAGGACAGGGGGTTGGCTACACCTTC.

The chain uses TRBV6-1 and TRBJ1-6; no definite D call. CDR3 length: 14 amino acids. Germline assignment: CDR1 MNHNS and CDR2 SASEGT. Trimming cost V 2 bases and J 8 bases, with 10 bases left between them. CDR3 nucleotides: TGTGCCAGCAGTGAACGGGGTTTGGATTCACCCCTCCACTTT. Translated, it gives CASSERGLDSPLHF.

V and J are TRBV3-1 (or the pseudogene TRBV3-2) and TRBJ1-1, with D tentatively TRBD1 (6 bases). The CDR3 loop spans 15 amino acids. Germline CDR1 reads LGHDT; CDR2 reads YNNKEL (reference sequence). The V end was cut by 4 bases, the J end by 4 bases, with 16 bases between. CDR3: CASSRARGQLTEAFF. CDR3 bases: TGTGCCAGCAGCCGGGCCCGTGGACAGCTCACTGAAGCTTTCTTT.

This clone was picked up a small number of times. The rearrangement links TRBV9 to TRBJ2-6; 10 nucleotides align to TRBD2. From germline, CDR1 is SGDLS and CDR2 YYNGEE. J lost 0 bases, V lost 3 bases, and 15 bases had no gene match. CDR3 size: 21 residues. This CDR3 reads CASSDRETATSGSSGANVLTF. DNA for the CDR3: TGTGCCAGCAGCGATCGGGAAACGGCGACTAGCGGGTCCTCTGGGGCCAACGTCCTGACTTTC.

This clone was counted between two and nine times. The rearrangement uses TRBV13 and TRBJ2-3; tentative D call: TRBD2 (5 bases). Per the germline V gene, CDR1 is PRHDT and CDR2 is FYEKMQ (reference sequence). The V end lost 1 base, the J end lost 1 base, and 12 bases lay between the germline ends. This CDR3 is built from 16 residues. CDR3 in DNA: TGTGCCAGCAGCTTAGTCGGGGAAGAAGGCACAGATACGCAGTATTTT. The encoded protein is CASSLVGEEGTDTQYF.

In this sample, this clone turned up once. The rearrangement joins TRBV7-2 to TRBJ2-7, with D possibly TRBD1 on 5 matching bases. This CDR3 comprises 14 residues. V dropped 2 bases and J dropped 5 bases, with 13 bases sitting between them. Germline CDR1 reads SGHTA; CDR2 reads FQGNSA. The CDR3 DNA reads TGTGCCAGCAGCTTAACCCAGGGAAGGAACGAGCAGTACTTC. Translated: CASSLTQGRNEQYF.

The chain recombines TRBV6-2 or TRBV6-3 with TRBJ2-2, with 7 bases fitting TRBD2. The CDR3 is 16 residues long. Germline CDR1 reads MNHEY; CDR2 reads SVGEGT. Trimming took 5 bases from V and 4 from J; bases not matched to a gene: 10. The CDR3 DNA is TGTGCCAGCAGTGCCTTTGGACTAGACCTCACCGGGGAGCTGTTTTTT. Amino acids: CASSAFGLDLTGELFF.

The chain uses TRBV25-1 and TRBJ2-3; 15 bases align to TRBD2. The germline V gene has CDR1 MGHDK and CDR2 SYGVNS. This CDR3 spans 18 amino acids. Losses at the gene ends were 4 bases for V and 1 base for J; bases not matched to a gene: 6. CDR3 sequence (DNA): TGTGCCAGCAGTGCACCGGGACTAGCGGGGGGACGCACAGATACGCAGTATTTT. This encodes CASSAPGLAGGRTDTQYF.

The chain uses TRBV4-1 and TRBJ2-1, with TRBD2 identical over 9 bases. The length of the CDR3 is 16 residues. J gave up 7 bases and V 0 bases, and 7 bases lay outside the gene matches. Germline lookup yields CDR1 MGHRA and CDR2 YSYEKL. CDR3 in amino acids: CASSQEGGGGLNEQFF. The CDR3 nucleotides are TGCGCCAGCAGCCAAGAAGGCGGGGGGGGTCTGAATGAGCAGTTCTTC.

This CDR3 is CATSRKLRASSGSSYEQYF. CDR3 DNA: TGTGCCACCAGCAGAAAACTGAGGGCCAGTAGCGGGTCCTCCTACGAGCAGTACTTC. The chain carries TRBV15 and TRBJ2-7, with 7 bases lining up with TRBD2. The V gene's germline CDR1 is LNHNV and CDR2 YYDKDF (reference sequence). This CDR3 comprises 19 residues. With 2 bases clipped from V and 0 bases from J, the junction kept 16 bases outside the gene matches.

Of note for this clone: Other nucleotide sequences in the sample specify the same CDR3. The CDR3 DNA is TGTGCCAGCAGCTTGGGACTAGCGGGGGACACAGATACGCAGTATTTT. It codes for CASSLGLAGDTDTQYF. V gene TRBV5-8 combines with J gene TRBJ2-3, with 12 bases identical to TRBD2. The junction had 1 base not matched to a gene; V was cut back by 0 bases and J by 2 bases. This CDR3 is built from 16 residues. The germline V gene has CDR1 SGHTS and CDR2 YDEGEE.

This chain's CDR3 is CASPGRTSGGGLTDTQYF. The CDR3 DNA reads TGCGCCAGTCCGGGTAGAACTAGCGGGGGAGGGCTCACAGATACGCAGTATTTT. This sequence joins TRBV10-1 and TRBJ2-3, with 11 bases matching TRBD2. Trimming at V came to 9 bases and at J to 2 bases, leaving 16 bases not matched to a gene. This CDR3 comprises 18 residues. In germline, CDR1 is WNHNN, CDR2 SYGVQD (reference sequence).

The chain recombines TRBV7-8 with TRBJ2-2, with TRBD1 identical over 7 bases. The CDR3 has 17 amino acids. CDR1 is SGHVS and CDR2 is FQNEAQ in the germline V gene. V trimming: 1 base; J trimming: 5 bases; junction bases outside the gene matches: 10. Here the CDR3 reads CASSLGPRQGLTGELFF. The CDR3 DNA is TGTGCCAGCAGCTTAGGCCCCCGACAGGGTCTGACCGGGGAGCTGTTTTTT.

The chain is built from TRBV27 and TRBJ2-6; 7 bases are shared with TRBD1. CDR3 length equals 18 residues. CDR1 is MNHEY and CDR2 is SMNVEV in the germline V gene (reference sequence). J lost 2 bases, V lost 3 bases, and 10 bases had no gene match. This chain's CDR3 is CASSLPFEGAAGANVLTF. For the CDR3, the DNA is TGTGCCAGCAGTTTGCCCTTTGAGGGGGCAGCTGGGGCCAACGTCCTGACTTTC.

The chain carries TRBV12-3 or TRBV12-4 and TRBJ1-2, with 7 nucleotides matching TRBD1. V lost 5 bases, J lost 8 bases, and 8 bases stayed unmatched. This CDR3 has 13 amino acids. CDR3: CASSADRAGGYTF. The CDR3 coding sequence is TGTGCCAGCAGTGCCGACAGGGCTGGCGGCTACACCTTC.

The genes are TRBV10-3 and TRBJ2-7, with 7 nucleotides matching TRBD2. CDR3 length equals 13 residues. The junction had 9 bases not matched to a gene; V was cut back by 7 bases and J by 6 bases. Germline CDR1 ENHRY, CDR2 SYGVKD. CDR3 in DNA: TGTGCCATCAATGGGGGGGTCACCCCCGAGCAGTACTTC. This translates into CAINGGVTPEQYF.

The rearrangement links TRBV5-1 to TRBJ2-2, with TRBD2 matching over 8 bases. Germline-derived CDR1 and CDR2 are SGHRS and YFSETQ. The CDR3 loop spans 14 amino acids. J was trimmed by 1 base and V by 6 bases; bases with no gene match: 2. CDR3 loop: CASTSGGNTGELFF. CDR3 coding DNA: TGCGCCAGCACAAGCGGGGGGAACACCGGGGAGCTGTTTTTT.

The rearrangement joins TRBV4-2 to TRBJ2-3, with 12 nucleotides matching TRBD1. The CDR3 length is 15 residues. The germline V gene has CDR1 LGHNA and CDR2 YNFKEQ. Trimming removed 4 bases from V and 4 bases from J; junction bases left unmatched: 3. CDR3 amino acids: CASSLGQGAPDTQYF. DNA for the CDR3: TGTGCCAGCAGCCTGGGACAGGGGGCTCCAGATACGCAGTATTTT.

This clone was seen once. CDR3 sequence (DNA): TGTGCCTGGACCCCCCTGACAGGGTATGGCTACACCTTC. This codes for CAWTPLTGYGYTF. The V gene is TRBV30, the J gene TRBJ1-2; 7 bases are shared with TRBD1. The CDR3 is made up of 13 amino acids. The junction had 7 bases not matched to a gene; V was cut back by 4 bases and J by 5 bases. The V gene's germline CDR1 is GTSNPN and CDR2 SVGIG (reference sequence).

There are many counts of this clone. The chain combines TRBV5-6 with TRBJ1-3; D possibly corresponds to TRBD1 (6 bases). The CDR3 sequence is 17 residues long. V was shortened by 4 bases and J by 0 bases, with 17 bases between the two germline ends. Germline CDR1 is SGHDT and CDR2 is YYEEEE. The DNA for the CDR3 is TGTGCCAGCAGCCCACTACAGGGTCTATTCTCTGGAAACACCATATATTTT. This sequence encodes CASSPLQGLFSGNTIYF.

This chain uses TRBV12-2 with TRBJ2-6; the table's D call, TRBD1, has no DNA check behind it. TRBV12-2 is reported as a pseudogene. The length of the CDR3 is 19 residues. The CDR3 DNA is TGTGCAAGTCGCCCGGTGGAGGTAACAGGGAACTCTGGGGCCAACGTCCTGACTTTC. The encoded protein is CASRPVEVTGNSGANVLTF.